This passage covers 29 T cell receptor beta chains from one sample sequenced in a study of T cell responses to AZD1222 COVID-19 vaccine. Only in-frame clones appear in the TCRdb table, and some are missing; sequencing was by immunoSEQ multiplex PCR. Of 250,000 to 300,000 clones in the sample, approximately 94% were seen once. This sample comprised peripheral blood, obtained 28 days after the second AZD1222 dose. These receptors were collected from an adult who received the AZD1222 COVID-19 vaccine.

J is TRBJ2-5 and V is TRBV5-1; D gene uncertain. This CDR3 is 11 amino acids long. With 0 bases removed from V and 14 bases from J, the gap between germline ends came to 11 bases. CDR1 SGHRS and CDR2 YFSETQ come from the germline V gene. The CDR3 DNA is TGCGCCAGCAGCTTGGATCTGATTGTCTACTTC. Translation: CASSLDLIVYF. Full variable domain (outside the CDR3, taken from reference TRBV5-1 and TRBJ2-5): KAGVTQTPRYLIKTRGQQVTLSCSPISGHRSVSWYQQTPGQGLQFLFEYFSETQRNKGNFPGRFSGRQFSNSRSEMNVSTLELGDSALYLCASSLDLIVYFGPGTRLLVL.

The chain has TRBV5-1 and TRBJ2-7; tentative D call: TRBD1 (6 bases). V lost 2 bases and J 0 bases, leaving 15 bases between the germline ends. CDR1 and CDR2 (germline): SGHRS, YFSETQ. The CDR3 runs to 16 residues. The CDR3 region is CASSLEQGRRSYEQYF. Written as DNA, the CDR3 is TGCGCCAGCAGCTTAGAACAGGGACGACGCTCCTACGAGCAGTACTTC.

This chain links TRBV5-1 with TRBJ2-1; D might be TRBD2 (6 bases). V lost 6 bases and J 6 bases, leaving 13 bases between the germline ends. The CDR3 sequence is 13 residues long. Germline values: CDR1 SGHRS, CDR2 YFSETQ. The CDR3 loop reads CASMAGNFNEQFF. The CDR3 region has the DNA TGCGCCAGCATGGCGGGGAACTTCAATGAGCAGTTCTTC.

The chain uses TRBV18 and TRBJ2-7; TRBD1 matches 8 bases. The CDR3 length is 13 residues. V lost 6 bases and J lost 8; bases outside the gene matches: 9. Germline V lookup: CDR1 KGHSH, CDR2 LQKENI. CDR3 coding DNA: TGTGCCAGCTCCCCCCCGGGACAGGAACAGCAGTACTTC. This codes for CASSPPGQEQQYF.

The CDR3 reads CASSLSGLVGNEQYF. CDR3 nucleotide sequence: TGCGCCAGCAGCTTGTCAGGACTAGTAGGCAACGAGCAGTACTTC. The genes are TRBV5-1 and TRBJ2-7, with 7 bases that match TRBD2. Germline lookup yields CDR1 SGHRS and CDR2 YFSETQ. The junction had 9 bases not matched to a gene; V was cut back by 1 base and J by 5 bases. This CDR3 spans 15 amino acids.

The J gene is TRBJ2-2, the V gene TRBV7-9; 10 nucleotides align to TRBD2. CDR1 and CDR2 from the germline V gene are SEHNR and FQNEAQ (reference sequence). The length of the CDR3 is 16 residues. Trimming cost V 5 bases and J 5 bases; bases outside gene matches: 8. The DNA of the CDR3 is TGTGCCAGCAGCCCGAATCTAGCGGGGGCTACCGGGGAGCTGTTTTTT. It codes for CASSPNLAGATGELFF.

The chain uses TRBV6-5 and TRBJ2-3, with a weak D call TRBD2 (6 bases). The CDR3 is made up of 15 amino acids. Germline V CDR1 and CDR2: MNHEY, SVGAGI. Between the trimmed V and J ends, which lost 5 bases and 0 bases, there was a span of 12 bases. For the CDR3, the DNA is TGTGCCAGCAGTCCCCTCCGGGGGAGCACAGATACGCAGTATTTT. This sequence encodes CASSPLRGSTDTQYF.

The chain links TRBV28 to TRBJ2-7; 7 nucleotides line up with TRBD1. CDR3 size: 16 residues. Germline assignment: CDR1 MDHEN and CDR2 SYDVKM. J was trimmed by 3 bases and V by 4 bases; bases with no gene match: 12. The chain's CDR3 is CASSSLFSTGNYEQYF. In DNA form, the CDR3 reads TGTGCCAGCAGTTCCCTTTTCTCGACAGGGAACTACGAGCAGTACTTC.

This rearrangement joins TRBV29-1 to TRBJ2-3; D might be TRBD1 (5 bases). CDR1 and CDR2 from the germline V gene are SQVTM and ANQGSEA. Trimming cost V 8 bases and J 1 base, with 10 bases left between them. The CDR3 loop spans 12 amino acids. CDR3 nucleotide sequence: TGCAGCTTGGGGCAGGGCACAGATACGCAGTATTTT. Protein: CSLGQGTDTQYF.

This rearrangement joins TRBV7-2 to TRBJ1-5, with D perhaps TRBD1 (5 bases). The CDR3 runs 13 residues. The germline V gene encodes CDR1 SGHTA and CDR2 FQGNSA. V was trimmed by 6 bases and J by 11 bases, leaving 17 bases between them. The CDR3 loop is CASSSRAGEAQHF. The CDR3 DNA follows: TGTGCCAGCAGTTCCCGGGCGGGGGAAGCCCAGCATTTT.

The chain carries TRBV6-5 and TRBJ2-7; 10 bases match TRBD1. Germline lookup yields CDR1 MNHEY and CDR2 SVGAGI. CDR3 size: 15 residues. J lost 2 bases, V lost 8 bases, and 9 bases had no gene match. The CDR3 DNA reads TGTGCCAGCTCGACCGGGACAGGGGCAACCTACGAGCAGTACTTC. Protein product: CASSTGTGATYEQYF.

The chain links TRBV28 to TRBJ2-1; D is tentatively TRBD1 or TRBD2 (5 bases each). Germline lookup yields CDR1 MDHEN and CDR2 SYDVKM. The CDR3 consists of 15 residues. The ends were cut back, 6 bases at V and 3 bases at J, with 15 bases in the middle. This CDR3 is CASSPRDGVYNEQFF. The CDR3 DNA follows: TGTGCCAGCAGCCCCCGGGACGGGGTCTACAATGAGCAGTTCTTC. Full variable domain (remainder filled in from reference TRBV28 and TRBJ2-1): DVKVTQSSRYLVKRTGEKVFLECVQDMDHENMFWYRQDPGLGLRLIYFSYDVKMKEKGDIPEGYSVSREKKERFSLILESASTNQTSMYLCASSPRDGVYNEQFFGPGTRLTVL.

The CDR3 bases are TGCAGTGCTAGTGAAGGGGGCCCGAACACTGAAGCTTTCTTT. Translated: CSASEGGPNTEAFF. V usage is TRBV20-1 and J usage is TRBJ1-1; 7 bases map to TRBD1. The CDR3 is 14 residues long. V lost 3 bases to trimming and J lost 1 base; unmatched junction nucleotides: 5. Germline V CDR1 and CDR2: DFQATT, SNEGSKA (reference sequence).

V gene TRBV4-3 combines with J gene TRBJ2-2; no clear D gene. Germline CDR1 reads LGHNA; CDR2 reads YSLEER. V lost 3 bases and J lost 4, with 12 bases in between. The CDR3 length is 15 residues. The CDR3 bases are TGCGCCAGCAGCCATACACCGAAGGCCACCGGGGAGCTGTTTTTT. Translating gives CASSHTPKATGELFF.

The V and J genes are TRBV10-3 and TRBJ2-7, with 8 bases aligning to TRBD1. This CDR3 is 15 amino acids long. V lost 6 bases and J lost 2; bases outside the gene matches: 9. Germline lookup yields CDR1 ENHRY and CDR2 SYGVKD. The CDR3 sequence: CAISPGSGGPYEQYF. As DNA, the CDR3 is TGTGCCATCAGCCCCGGGTCAGGGGGCCCCTACGAGCAGTACTTC.

The genes are TRBV5-4 and TRBJ2-7; D may be TRBD1 or TRBD2 (5 bases each). Trimming removed 4 bases at V and 3 bases at J, with 14 bases between. Germline V gene sequence: CDR1 SGHNT, CDR2 YYREEE (reference sequence). The CDR3 consists of 14 residues. CDR3: CASSTRDGHYEQYF. DNA of the CDR3: TGTGCCAGCAGCACACGGGACGGACACTACGAGCAGTACTTC.

The chain joins TRBV7-7 to TRBJ2-1; 10 bases are a match to TRBD1. The CDR3 spans 15 residues. Trimming at V came to 1 base and at J to 4 bases, leaving 1 base not matched to a gene. Germline values: CDR1 SSHAT, CDR2 FNYEAQ (reference sequence). CDR3 nucleotides: TGTGCCAGCAGCTTAGGGGGACAGGGGTACAATGAGCAGTTCTTC. Residues: CASSLGGQGYNEQFF.

The gene calls are TRBV4-3 and TRBJ2-2; D not certain. The CDR3 has 17 amino acids. Trimming stripped 0 bases from V and 0 bases from J, with 11 bases between. Germline assignment: CDR1 LGHNA and CDR2 YSLEER. CDR3 protein: CASSQDVGVANTGELFF. CDR3 coding DNA: TGCGCCAGCAGCCAAGATGTTGGCGTCGCGAACACCGGGGAGCTGTTTTTT.

The rearrangement links TRBV5-1 to TRBJ2-7; 9 bases fit TRBD1. This CDR3 has 16 residues. V lost 2 bases and J lost 5; bases outside the gene matches: 11. Per the germline V gene, CDR1 is SGHRS and CDR2 is YFSETQ. CDR3 DNA: TGCGCCAGCAGCTTAATTACCGGGACAGGGTACCACGAGCAGTACTTC. Translation gives CASSLITGTGYHEQYF.

This chain uses TRBV27 with TRBJ2-7; the match to TRBD2 covers 7 bases. The CDR3 has 13 amino acids. The junction had 1 base not matched to a gene; V was cut back by 3 bases and J by 2 bases. Germline assignment: CDR1 MNHEY and CDR2 SMNVEV (reference sequence). The CDR3 reads CASSFSGPYEQYF. The DNA for the CDR3 is TGTGCCAGCAGTTTTAGCGGGCCCTACGAGCAGTACTTC.

Comments on this clone: It is unclear where the CDR3 begins or ends on the DNA, so no DNA is shown, and the CDR3 is as TCRdb lists it. Here the CDR3 reads CASSDVGYGNQPQHF. V and J are TRBV21-1 and TRBJ1-5. TRBV21-1 is a pseudogene locus. The CDR3 has 15 residues if both end residues are counted.

This chain links TRBV7-8 with TRBJ2-7; TRBD2 aligns across 7 bases. CDR1 SGHVS and CDR2 FQNEAQ come from the germline V gene. The CDR3 loop spans 15 amino acids. The V and J ends lost 5 bases and 2 bases, in that order; junction bases with no gene match: 9. The CDR3 DNA reads TGTGCCAGCAGCCGAGGGTCAGCGGGGCCCTACGAGCAGTACTTC. Residues: CASSRGSAGPYEQYF.

The chain combines TRBV2 with TRBJ1-6; D gene uncertain. The CDR3 is made up of 13 amino acids. V lost 8 bases and J lost 4, with 9 bases in between. Germline assignment: CDR1 SNHLY and CDR2 FYNNEI. The CDR3 here is CASHPRYNSPLHF. In DNA, the CDR3 is TGTGCCAGCCACCCGAGGTATAATTCACCCCTCCACTTT.

This chain links TRBV6-5 with TRBJ1-2; possible D gene TRBD1, 5 bases. V was shortened by 4 bases and J by 1 base, with 7 bases between the two germline ends. Looked up from germline, CDR1 is MNHEY and CDR2 is SVGAGI. The CDR3 consists of 13 residues. CDR3 sequence: CASSWGINYGYTF. CDR3 DNA: TGTGCCAGCAGTTGGGGGATTAACTATGGCTACACCTTC.

A note on this clone: This specimen includes other DNA sequences encoding the same CDR3. The rearrangement joins TRBV28 to TRBJ2-7; D is undetermined. V lost 6 bases to trimming and J lost 2 bases, with 5 bases between them. Germline V gives CDR1 MDHEN, CDR2 SYDVKM. This CDR3 is built from 11 residues. CDR3 protein: CASSSAYEQYF. The CDR3 DNA reads as TGTGCCAGCAGCTCAGCCTACGAGCAGTACTTC.

The chain uses TRBV6-6 and TRBJ1-5, with 9 positions matching TRBD1. Germline values: CDR1 MNHNY, CDR2 SVGAGI (reference sequence). This CDR3 contains 16 residues. The V and J ends lost 6 bases and 2 bases, in that order; junction bases with no gene match: 8. The CDR3 region is CASRDQQGARNQPQHF. Written as DNA, the CDR3 is TGTGCCAGCAGGGACCAACAGGGGGCCCGCAATCAGCCCCAGCATTTT.

The chain recombines TRBV11-2 with TRBJ2-2; D might be TRBD1 or TRBD2, each matching 5 bases. V lost 5 bases and J lost 7, with 20 bases in between. Germline V CDR1 and CDR2: SGHAT, FQNNGV. This CDR3 contains 16 residues. The CDR3 nucleotides are TGTGCCAGCAGCGCCGCAGGGAAACCGAGGGGCGGGGAGCTGTTTTTT. Its translation is CASSAAGKPRGGELFF.

This sequence joins TRBV29-1 and TRBJ2-7; the match to TRBD1 covers 9 bases. Germline V gene data show CDR1 as SQVTM and CDR2 as ANQGSEA. The V gene end was trimmed by 6 bases and the J gene end by 2 bases; junction bases not matched to a gene: 8. CDR3 length equals 14 residues. The CDR3 coding sequence is TGCAGCGTGGCAGGGACAGGGACTACCTACGAGCAGTACTTC. It specifies CSVAGTGTTYEQYF.

This chain connects TRBV9 to TRBJ2-1; no reliable D call. The CDR3 consists of 12 residues. The ends were cut back, 2 bases at V and 9 bases at J, with 9 bases in the middle. Per the germline V gene, CDR1 is SGDLS and CDR2 is YYNGEE. DNA for the CDR3: TGTGCCAGCAGCGTTGGAGACGGTGAGCAGTTCTTC. Its protein product is CASSVGDGEQFF.